The 32 T cell receptor beta chains given below trace back to one sample, sequenced in a study of breast tumors, draining lymph nodes, adjacent tissues. The lymph nodes were axillary draining lymph nodes from breast cancer patients. TCRdb analysed the multiplex PCR reads with MiXCR anew, one entry per CDR3 protein. Here the sample spans over 200,000 distinct CDR3 sequences, 30% to 35% being singletons. The sample comprised axillary lymph node tissue. The source is a female donor with breast cancer. Some clones in this sample may be carry-over from other donors' samples.

This clonotype was picked up many times. This chain joins TRBV20-1 and TRBJ2-5; tentative D call: TRBD2 (6 bases). CDR1 is DFQATT, CDR2 SNEGSKA, per germline (reference sequence). This CDR3 is 13 amino acids long. V was clipped by 8 bases and J by 6 bases, with 19 bases between them. CDR3 DNA sequence: TGCAGTTGGGTTGGTACTAGCAGGAAGACCCAGTACTTC. Encoded protein: CSWVGTSRKTQYF.

This clonotype was counted ten times or more. The chain carries TRBV18 and TRBJ1-2; D gene uncertain. V lost 0 bases and J 6 bases, leaving 11 bases between the germline ends. This CDR3 comprises 14 residues. Germline assignment: CDR1 KGHSH and CDR2 LQKENI. CDR3 coding DNA: TGTGCCAGCTCACCACCGGAAGGGTCCCATGGCTACACCTTC. This codes for CASSPPEGSHGYTF.

Details on this clonotype: This may arise from a read error, as a much more abundant clone is one base away. The chain has TRBV11-3 and TRBJ2-3, with D possibly matching TRBD1 (5 bases). The J call could be wrong; TRBJ1-5 is a better fit for the DNA end. CDR1 is SGHNT and CDR2 is YENEEA in the germline V gene. The CDR3 consists of 15 residues. The CDR3 nucleotides read TGTGCCAGCAGCCCTGGGACTCGGGGGAAGGATACGCAGCATTTT. This translates into CASSPGTRGKDTQHF.

This chain links TRBV7-3 with TRBJ2-5, with D unresolved. The CDR3 consists of 13 residues. Trimming shortened V by 6 bases and J by 5 bases, and 13 bases separated the two germline ends. Germline loops: CDR1 SGHTA, CDR2 FQGTGA. The CDR3 spells CASSTVPQETQYF. For the CDR3, the DNA is TGTGCCAGCAGTACGGTCCCTCAGGAGACCCAGTACTTC.

About this clonotype itself: A much larger clonotype is one base distant, so this may be a read error. The J gene is TRBJ2-1, the V gene TRBV5-1; TRBD2 aligns across 9 bases. CDR1 and CDR2 (germline): SGHRS, YFSETQ. CDR3 size: 16 residues. CDR3 bases: TGCGCCAGCAGTTCCTTTGGCGGGAGGGTTAACAATGGGCAGTTCTTC. This gives the protein CASSSFGGRVNNGQFF.

This clonotype was counted many times. The J gene is TRBJ2-7, the V gene TRBV5-1; possibly TRBD1 for D (5 bases). V was pared by 4 bases and J by 2 bases, with 10 bases between. Germline CDR1 and CDR2: SGHRS and YFSETQ. The CDR3 consists of 13 residues. CDR3 coding DNA: TGCGCCAGCAGCGACAGTTCCACCTACGAGCAGTACTTC. Translation: CASSDSSTYEQYF.

This clonotype came up many times. V gene TRBV30 combines with J gene TRBJ1-6; D may be TRBD1 (6 bases). The V end was cut by 1 base, the J end by 9 bases, with 10 bases between. The germline V gene has CDR1 GTSNPN and CDR2 SVGIG (reference sequence). This CDR3 is built from 13 residues. Written as DNA, the CDR3 is TGTGCCTGGAGTGAACAGGGAGGTTCACCCCTCCACTTT. Protein: CAWSEQGGSPLHF.

The table lists this clonotype with many counts. V and J are TRBV2 and TRBJ2-6; TRBD1 matches 8 bases. The CDR3 is 15 residues long. V shed 7 bases and J 0 bases; nucleotides not matched to a gene: 2. Germline lookup yields CDR1 SNHLY and CDR2 FYNNEI. In DNA, the CDR3 is TGTGCCAGCACCGGACAGGGCTCTGGGGCCAACGTCCTGACTTTC. It specifies CASTGQGSGANVLTF.

This clonotype was observed a handful of times. The chain carries TRBV10-3 and TRBJ1-1; the D is unclear. The V end lost 2 bases, the J end lost 5 bases, and 3 bases lay between the germline ends. Per the germline V gene, CDR1 is ENHRY and CDR2 is SYGVKD. CDR3 length equals 11 residues. This CDR3 reads CAISEGTEAFF. The CDR3 DNA reads TGTGCCATCAGTGAGGGGACTGAAGCTTTCTTT.

The V gene is TRBV7-9, the J gene TRBJ1-2; 7 positions agree with TRBD1. This CDR3 region has 15 residues. The J segment lost 2 bases and the V segment lost 5 bases, leaving 8 bases of the junction unmatched. Per germline, CDR1 SEHNR and CDR2 FQNEAQ (reference sequence). As DNA, the CDR3 is TGTGCCAGCAGCCTACAGGGGCAGGCCAACTATGGCTACACCTTC. The encoded protein is CASSLQGQANYGYTF. The entire variable domain, with the rest obtained from reference TRBV7-9 and TRBJ1-2, is as follows: DTGVSQNPRHKITKRGQNVTFRCDPISEHNRLYWYRQTLGQGPEFLTYFQNEAQLEKSRLLSDRFSAERPKGSFSTLEIQRTEQGDSAMYLCASSLQGQANYGYTFGSGTRLTVV.

At least ten counts were recorded for this clonotype. The chain combines TRBV24-1 with TRBJ2-2, with 7 bases matching TRBD1. CDR1 KGHDR and CDR2 SFDVKD come from the germline V gene. CDR3 size: 13 residues. V shed 6 bases and J 5 bases; nucleotides not matched to a gene: 2. The CDR3 sequence is CATSRQGTGELFF. The DNA of the CDR3 is TGTGCCACCAGTAGACAGGGAACCGGGGAGCTGTTTTTT.

This clonotype was recorded at least ten times. CDR3 bases: TGTGCCAGCAGTGGGCAGGGAGGGGGTCTCTACGAGCAGTACTTC. Its translation is CASSGQGGGLYEQYF. The chain has TRBV6-1 and TRBJ2-7, with a weak D call TRBD2 (7 bases). V lost 4 bases, J lost 3 bases, and 16 bases lay in between. Germline CDR1 reads MNHNS; CDR2 reads SASEGT. The CDR3 sequence is 15 residues long.

This clonotype has a count of ten or more. The gene calls are TRBV29-1 and TRBJ2-5, with D unclear. CDR1 and CDR2 from the germline V gene are SQVTM and ANQGSEA. V was shortened by 6 bases and J by 2 bases, with 10 bases between the two germline ends. The CDR3 length is 12 residues. CDR3 in amino acids: CSVVGRQETQYF. CDR3 nucleotide sequence: TGCAGCGTGGTGGGAAGACAAGAGACCCAGTACTTC.

This clonotype was seen just once. The V gene is TRBV10-1, the J gene TRBJ2-1; tentative D call: TRBD2 (6 bases). With 7 bases removed from V and 2 bases from J, the gap between germline ends came to 18 bases. Germline loops: CDR1 WNHNN, CDR2 SYGVQD (reference sequence). The CDR3 covers 16 residues. CDR3 loop: CASITPGVPPYNEQFF. Written as DNA, the CDR3 is TGCGCCAGCATTACACCGGGAGTTCCCCCCTACAATGAGCAGTTCTTC.

This clonotype occurred many times. The chain carries TRBV7-8 and TRBJ2-5, with D unresolved. The CDR3 runs to 14 residues. The germline CDR1 and CDR2 sequences are SGHVS and FQNEAQ. V lost 5 bases to trimming and J lost 3 bases, with 13 bases between them. The CDR3 region is CASSAWFREETQYF. The CDR3 DNA is TGTGCCAGCAGCGCCTGGTTCAGAGAAGAGACCCAGTACTTC.

The table lists this clonotype with many counts. V and J are TRBV11-2 and TRBJ2-7; TRBD1 might be the D (6 bases). Germline CDR1 is SGHAT and CDR2 is FQNNGV. The CDR3 has 15 amino acids. V lost 0 bases and J 2 bases, leaving 11 bases between the germline ends. The CDR3 DNA reads as TGTGCCAGCAGCTTAGATTCGGACAGACCCTACGAGCAGTACTTC. Translating it yields CASSLDSDRPYEQYF.

Worth noting for this clonotype: Given a much more abundant clone one base away, this may be a read error. Here the CDR3 DNA reads TGTGCCAGTAGTATACAAGGCGAGCAGTACTTC. Protein: CASSIQGEQYF. This chain joins TRBV19 and TRBJ2-7; no firm D call. Germline CDR1 is LNHDA and CDR2 is SQIVND (reference sequence). The CDR3 consists of 11 residues. Trimming left V 2 bases short and J 6 bases short, with 5 bases between.

CDR3 DNA: TGTGCCAGCAGCAACGGGGGCCGCTATGAAAAACTGTTTTTT. Residues: CASSNGGRYEKLFF. The chain has TRBV7-2 and TRBJ1-4; D might be TRBD1 (6 bases). Trimming left V 5 bases short and J 6 bases short, with 13 bases between. CDR3 size: 14 residues. Germline-derived CDR1 and CDR2 are SGHTA and FQGNSA.

This clonotype showed up many times. The chain joins TRBV7-2 to TRBJ2-1, with 7 bases identical to TRBD2. Germline lookup yields CDR1 SGHTA and CDR2 FQGNSA. This CDR3 has 17 amino acids. V lost 2 bases and J lost 3; bases outside the gene matches: 10. The CDR3 here is CASSLRPQGLNYNEQFF. CDR3 sequence (DNA): TGTGCCAGCAGCTTAAGGCCGCAGGGACTAAACTACAATGAGCAGTTCTTC. The variable domain in full, completed from reference TRBV7-2 and TRBJ2-1, reads GAGVSQSPSNKVTEKGKDVELRCDPISGHTALYWYRQSLGQGLEFLIYFQGNSAPDKSGLPSDRFSAERTGGSVSTLTIQRTQQEDSAVYLCASSLRPQGLNYNEQFFGPGTRLTVL.

This clonotype was found many times. The chain combines TRBV7-8 with TRBJ2-5; D may be TRBD1 (5 bases). Trimming left V 1 base short and J 4 bases short, with 10 bases between. Germline V gives CDR1 SGHVS, CDR2 FQNEAQ. The CDR3 runs 14 residues. CDR3: CASSLVSGPETQYF. The CDR3 region has the DNA TGTGCCAGCAGCTTAGTATCAGGGCCAGAGACCCAGTACTTC.

This clonotype was counted only a few times. The chain is built from TRBV5-6 and TRBJ1-3; D perhaps matches TRBD1 (5 bases). V lost 3 bases to trimming and J lost 6 bases, with 13 bases between them. From germline, CDR1 is SGHDT and CDR2 YYEEEE. This CDR3 spans 14 amino acids. CDR3 nucleotides: TGTGCCAGCAGCTCTGAGCCGGGGACAAACACCATATATTTT. It encodes CASSSEPGTNTIYF.

In this sample, this clonotype turned up many times. The chain recombines TRBV5-8 with TRBJ2-3, with 14 bases that match TRBD2. Trimming removed 3 bases from V and 2 bases from J; junction bases left unmatched: 2. The CDR3 covers 16 residues. The V gene's germline CDR1 is SGHTS and CDR2 YDEGEE. The CDR3 reads CASSSGLAGATDTQYF. The CDR3 bases are TGTGCCAGCAGCTCGGGACTAGCGGGAGCCACAGATACGCAGTATTTT.

This clonotype showed up many times. The rearrangement uses TRBV20-1 and TRBJ2-1; 9 bases map to TRBD2. CDR1 and CDR2 from the germline V gene are DFQATT and SNEGSKA (reference sequence). CDR3 size: 14 residues. The CDR3 sequence is CSLPGLASYNEQFF. For the CDR3, the DNA is TGCAGCCTCCCGGGACTAGCTTCCTACAATGAGCAGTTCTTC.

This clonotype was seen repeatedly, ten times or more. V and J are TRBV2 and TRBJ2-3; possible D gene TRBD1, 6 bases. Germline V CDR1 and CDR2: SNHLY, FYNNEI. Trimming took off 1 base at V and 4 bases at J, with 15 bases between the two ends. This CDR3 is 16 amino acids long. The CDR3 is CASSEGVLSGADTQYF. The DNA for the CDR3 is TGTGCCAGCAGTGAAGGGGTGTTATCAGGGGCAGATACGCAGTATTTT.

The gene calls are TRBV2 and TRBJ2-3; 12 bases agree with TRBD2. The CDR3 covers 17 residues. Germline assignment: CDR1 SNHLY and CDR2 FYNNEI. Trimming cost V 6 bases and J 1 base; bases outside gene matches: 8. CDR3 nucleotide sequence: TGTGCCAGCAGCGAACCCCGACTAGCGGGGGGCACAGATACGCAGTATTTT. It translates to CASSEPRLAGGTDTQYF.

This clonotype has a count of ten or more. Here the CDR3 reads CASRSNAGSGSYEQYF. CDR3 coding DNA: TGTGCCAGCAGGTCAAACGCGGGGAGCGGTTCCTACGAGCAGTACTTC. The rearrangement joins TRBV6-5 to TRBJ2-7; D might be TRBD2 (6 bases). This CDR3 comprises 16 residues. Germline assignment: CDR1 MNHEY and CDR2 SVGAGI. Trimming took 6 bases from V and 1 from J, leaving 19 bases between them.

This clonotype was counted ten times or more. The rearrangement joins TRBV18 to TRBJ2-7, with 10 bases lining up with TRBD2. CDR1 is KGHSH, CDR2 LQKENI, per germline. The CDR3 has 14 residues. V lost 6 bases and J lost 4; bases outside the gene matches: 6. DNA for the CDR3: TGTGCCAGCTCTCAAGGACTAGCGGAGTACGAGCAGTACTTC. As protein: CASSQGLAEYEQYF.

This clonotype came up many times. The chain carries TRBV5-1 and TRBJ2-6, with 7 bases lining up with TRBD2. The CDR3 sequence is 17 residues long. Germline V gene data show CDR1 as SGHRS and CDR2 as YFSETQ. V was pared by 1 base and J by 0 bases, with 4 bases of the junction left unmatched. The CDR3 nucleotides are TGCGCCAGCAGCTTGACGGGGGGATCCTCTGGGGCCAACGTCCTGACTTTC. Amino acids: CASSLTGGSSGANVLTF.

This rearrangement joins TRBV10-3 to TRBJ1-1; 7 bases agree with TRBD1. The CDR3 totals 16 residues. Trimming at V came to 7 bases and at J to 0 bases, leaving 11 bases not matched to a gene. Germline V gene lookup returns CDR1 ENHRY and CDR2 SYGVKD. CDR3 region: CAIMAHTGQMNTEAFF. The CDR3 bases are TGTGCCATCATGGCTCACACGGGACAGATGAACACTGAAGCTTTCTTT.

This clonotype was detected many times. The chain recombines TRBV12-3 or TRBV12-4 with TRBJ2-3; a possible D gene is TRBD2 (6 bases). The CDR3 is 15 amino acids. The V end lost 3 bases, the J end lost 2 bases, and 12 bases lay between the germline ends. The CDR3 spells CASSFLSGFTDTQYF. The CDR3 DNA sequence: TGTGCCAGCAGTTTCCTTAGCGGTTTCACAGATACGCAGTATTTT.

Concerning this clonotype: A read error may explain this, as a much larger clone is one base away. A read error is likely, as this CDR3 ends without the conserved phenylalanine or tryptophan. This chain joins TRBV6-1 and TRBJ1-2, with D possibly matching TRBD1 (5 bases). The CDR3 has 14 amino acids. Per germline, CDR1 MNHNS and CDR2 SASEGT. V dropped 5 bases and J dropped 8 bases, with 18 bases sitting between them. The CDR3 DNA sequence: TGTGCCAGCAGTCACCCCCGGCCAGGGCGAGGCTACACCCTC. Translating it yields CASSHPRPGRGYTL.

This clonotype was seen at least ten times. The chain employs TRBV7-8 and TRBJ2-5; 9 bases are a match to TRBD2. The CDR3 runs 15 residues. Unmatched junction bases numbered 5, after V lost 5 bases and J lost 1 base. Looked up from germline, CDR1 is SGHVS and CDR2 is FQNEAQ. The CDR3 reads CASSPGTSSQETQYF. DNA of the CDR3: TGTGCCAGCAGCCCCGGGACTAGCTCCCAAGAGACCCAGTACTTC.